These 18 T cell receptor beta chains originate from one sample sequenced in a study of human T cells and chemical hapten exposure listed by TCRdb under 2021. The time point label of this sample denotes: pre-sensitization, week 0. Per the publication, the treatment or condition label means: therapeutic diphenylcyclopropenone sensitization with weekly scalp DPC. Libraries were made using RACE. The instrument was a NextSeq 500. TCRdb's own reprocessing of the public reads used fastp at Q25 and MiXCR and kept productive beta chains. Identical CDR3 protein sequences are pooled into one entry, listed with their most common genes and DNA. The sample includes around 250,000 distinct CDR3 sequences, with 7.5% to 9% observed a single time. The ten largest clones capture over 2% of the sample. The sample was whole blood, taken in connection with sensitization to the hapten diphenylcyclopropenone (DPC). The receptors come from a woman between 40 and 50 years old with alopecia areata. Some clones in this sample may be carry-over from other donors' samples.

In this sample, this clonotype turned up a few times. Here the CDR3 DNA reads TGTGCCAGCAGCCCCGCGGGGAGGGTCAATGAGCAGTTCTTC. Its translation: CASSPAGRVNEQFF. The rearrangement joins TRBV28 to TRBJ2-1; 7 bases are a match to TRBD2. Looked up from germline, CDR1 is MDHEN and CDR2 is SYDVKM. The V gene end was trimmed by 6 bases and the J gene end by 6 bases; junction bases not matched to a gene: 8. There are 14 residues in the CDR3. The variable domain in full, completed from reference TRBV28 and TRBJ2-1, reads DVKVTQSSRYLVKRTGEKVFLECVQDMDHENMFWYRQDPGLGLRLIYFSYDVKMKEKGDIPEGYSVSREKKERFSLILESASTNQTSMYLCASSPAGRVNEQFFGPGTRLTVL.

The rearrangement uses TRBV9 and TRBJ2-1, with 7 bases fitting TRBD2. The CDR3 extends over 12 amino acids. Looked up from germline, CDR1 is SGDLS and CDR2 is YYNGEE. The V gene end was trimmed by 3 bases and the J gene end by 15 bases; junction bases not matched to a gene: 9. This CDR3 reads CASSGGGSWPFF. CDR3 bases: TGTGCCAGCAGCGGGGGCGGGAGTTGGCCGTTCTTC.

Written as DNA, the CDR3 is TGCGCCAGCAGCACCCAGGGGGCGCAGGACACTGAAGCTTTCTTT. Translation gives CASSTQGAQDTEAFF. The V call is TRBV5-1, the J call TRBJ1-1, with 8 bases identical to TRBD1. The V segment lost 4 bases and the J segment 3 bases; nucleotides outside the gene matches: 8. Germline V lookup: CDR1 SGHRS, CDR2 YFSETQ. This CDR3 has 15 residues.

About this clonotype: A read error may account for a junction end that differs from germline. The V call is TRBV11-2, the J call TRBJ2-2; the D gene is possibly TRBD2 (5 bases). The CDR3 consists of 14 residues. The germline V gene encodes CDR1 SGHAT and CDR2 FQNNGV. CDR3 loop: CANSLFEGTGELFF. The CDR3 region has the DNA TGTGCCAACAGCCTCTTCGAGGGCACCGGGGAGCTGTTTTTT.

This rearrangement joins TRBV28 to TRBJ2-5, with D unclear. Germline V gene sequence: CDR1 MDHEN, CDR2 SYDVKM. This CDR3 spans 15 amino acids. V lost 4 bases and J lost 2, with 14 bases in between. In DNA, the CDR3 is TGTGCCAGCAGTTCCCCGGCGGAAGGGCAAGAGACCCAGTACTTC. It yields the protein CASSSPAEGQETQYF.

V gene TRBV29-1 combines with J gene TRBJ1-2; 7 bases fit TRBD1. From germline, CDR1 is SQVTM and CDR2 ANQGSEA. Germline trimming cut 6 bases from V and 7 bases from J; bases unmatched to any gene: 8. The CDR3 is 12 residues long. This CDR3 is CSVATGRVGYTF. The DNA of the CDR3 is TGCAGCGTCGCGACAGGGAGGGTTGGCTACACCTTC.

This clonotype turned up a few times. V usage is TRBV28 and J usage is TRBJ2-2, with 9 positions matching TRBD1. Germline loops: CDR1 MDHEN, CDR2 SYDVKM. V lost 5 bases and J lost 6; bases outside the gene matches: 7. This CDR3 has 15 residues. CDR3 amino acids: CASSPTGGGAGELFF. Here the CDR3 DNA reads TGTGCCAGCAGTCCTACAGGGGGCGGAGCCGGGGAGCTGTTTTTT.

The rearrangement joins TRBV7-2 to TRBJ2-1, with D perhaps matching TRBD2 (5 bases). Per the germline V gene, CDR1 is SGHTA and CDR2 is FQGNSA. The CDR3 spans 14 residues. Deletions cut 5 bases from V and 10 bases from J, with 18 bases between. CDR3 in DNA: TGTGCCAGCAGCCCTGAACCACTCCGAGGGGAGCAGTTCTTC. Protein product: CASSPEPLRGEQFF.

In this sample, this clonotype turned up a few times. The chain couples TRBV4-2 to TRBJ1-2; TRBD1 agrees at 10 bases. Per germline, CDR1 LGHNA and CDR2 YNFKEQ. CDR3 length: 15 residues. After removal of 3 bases from V and 1 base from J, the junction contained 2 bases not matched to a gene. Written as DNA, the CDR3 is TGTGCCAGCAGCCAGGACAGGGGGTTTAACTATGGCTACACCTTC. The encoded protein is CASSQDRGFNYGYTF.

This clonotype was picked up a small number of times. The chain combines TRBV6-2 or TRBV6-3 with TRBJ1-5; D possibly corresponds to TRBD1 (6 bases). The CDR3 runs to 15 residues. CDR1 is MNHEY, CDR2 SVGEGT, per germline. V lost 2 bases and J 5 bases, leaving 13 bases between the germline ends. The CDR3 here is CASSYGGPGDQPQHF. In DNA form, the CDR3 reads TGTGCCAGCAGTTACGGGGGGCCAGGTGATCAGCCCCAGCATTTT.

The sample holds many counts of this clonotype. The rearrangement uses TRBV4-3 and TRBJ2-1, with TRBD2 as a possible D gene (5 bases). This CDR3 has 13 amino acids. V lost 5 bases and J lost 6, with 11 bases in between. Looked up from germline, CDR1 is LGHNA and CDR2 is YSLEER. The CDR3 loop is CASSTQGLNEQFF. CDR3 coding DNA: TGCGCCAGCAGCACACAAGGACTCAATGAGCAGTTCTTC.

The table lists this clonotype with a few counts. The chain employs TRBV11-2 and TRBJ2-7; D call uncertain. CDR3 size: 16 residues. The germline V gene encodes CDR1 SGHAT and CDR2 FQNNGV. V was clipped by 1 base and J by 1 base, with 14 bases between them. CDR3 amino acids: CASSLGPITSSYEQYF. CDR3 nucleotides: TGTGCCAGCAGCTTAGGACCGATCACGTCATCCTACGAGCAGTACTTC.

A remark on this clonotype: The junction and the germline gene differ at one end; a read error may be behind it. The V gene is TRBV7-9, the J gene TRBJ2-7; D gene uncertain. Germline V CDR1 and CDR2: SEHNR, FQNEAQ (reference sequence). The CDR3 spans 12 residues. The CDR3 reads CVSSLNSYEQYF. CDR3 nucleotides: TGTGTCAGCAGCCTGAACTCCTACGAGCAGTACTTC.

This clonotype has ten or more counts. The rearrangement joins TRBV27 to TRBJ2-7, with 12 bases identical to TRBD2. The V and J ends lost 6 bases and 6 bases, in that order; junction bases with no gene match: 9. Per germline, CDR1 MNHEY and CDR2 SMNVEV (reference sequence). The CDR3 consists of 15 residues. Here the CDR3 DNA reads TGTGCCAGCAGCCCTAGCGGGGGGGGCTGGGGCGAGCAGTACTTC. It yields the protein CASSPSGGGWGEQYF.

This clonotype was seen a few times. This chain links TRBV13 with TRBJ2-5, with 9 bases fitting TRBD2. This CDR3 is built from 15 residues. V lost 5 bases to trimming and J lost 5 bases; unmatched junction nucleotides: 9. Germline V lookup: CDR1 PRHDT, CDR2 FYEKMQ (reference sequence). The CDR3 sequence: CASSQSAGGSETQYF. Written as DNA, the CDR3 is TGTGCCAGCAGCCAATCGGCGGGAGGGAGTGAGACCCAGTACTTC.

In this sample, this clonotype turned up many times. The chain has TRBV5-1 and TRBJ2-7, with 9 bases aligning to TRBD2. This CDR3 has 13 residues. The V gene's germline CDR1 is SGHRS and CDR2 YFSETQ. J was trimmed by 5 bases and V by 7 bases; bases with no gene match: 7. The CDR3 spells CASGIAGVNEQYF. The CDR3 DNA follows: TGCGCCAGCGGAATAGCGGGAGTCAACGAGCAGTACTTC.

This clonotype occurred many times. The chain uses TRBV5-1 and TRBJ2-1; 12 positions agree with TRBD2. The germline V gene encodes CDR1 SGHRS and CDR2 YFSETQ. The CDR3 covers 17 residues. The ends lost 4 bases at V and 6 bases at J; junction bases unmatched: 11. CDR3 region: CASSQDPTSGRGNEQFF. Written as DNA, the CDR3 is TGCGCCAGCAGCCAAGACCCGACTAGCGGGAGAGGCAATGAGCAGTTCTTC.

This clonotype was observed many times. The chain combines TRBV10-3 with TRBJ1-1; possibly TRBD1 for D (5 bases). This CDR3 is built from 15 residues. CDR1 is ENHRY and CDR2 is SYGVKD in the germline V gene. The V end was cut by 6 bases, the J end by 1 base, with 15 bases between. The DNA of the CDR3 is TGTGCCATCAGGGGTCCTCTGGGGGAGAACACTGAAGCTTTCTTT. Encoded protein: CAIRGPLGENTEAFF.